This T cell receptor (beta chain) stems from a study of monozygotic twins with cystic fibrosis. Across the study: Library input was three micrograms of fragmented DNA, with about 15 PCR cycles.

Profiled with immunoSEQ multiplex PCR; TCRdb holds only in-frame clones, not every one. The sample records around 30,000 clones, about 85% being singletons. This CDR3 is built from 13 residues. The V and J ends lost 1 base and 5 bases respectively, with 9 bases between them. CDR1 is LNHDA and CDR2 is SQIVND in the germline V gene (reference sequence). Whole-study findings and limits: In 13 of 16 pairs, V gene usage was closest to the co-twin's. Median Simpson clonality of about 0.01 suggested naive T cells predominated. Monozygotic CF twin pairs shared significantly more nucleotide-identical clonotypes than unrelated CF individuals did.

Regarding this clone: What it binds is not known.

The genes are TRBV19 and TRBJ2-7; D not certain. The source is a girl aged 2 to 10 with cystic fibrosis. Input material: blood. The CDR3 DNA is TGTGCCAGTAGTATAGCAATTCAGAACGAGCAGTACTTC. It translates to CASSIAIQNEQYF. Full variable domain (missing parts from reference TRBV19 and TRBJ2-7): DGGITQSPKYLFRKEGQNVTLSCEQNLNHDAMYWYRQDPGQGLRLIYYSQIVNDFQKGDIAEGYSVSREKKESFPLTVTSAQKNPTAFYLCASSIAIQNEQYFGPGTRLTVT.